The 21 T cell receptor beta chains given below trace back to one sample, sequenced in a study of T cell responses to AZD1222 COVID-19 vaccine. Profiled with immunoSEQ multiplex PCR; TCRdb holds only in-frame clones, not every one. Of about 86,000 clones listed, roughly nine tenths are singletons. The sample consisted of peripheral blood, taken 28 days after the second AZD1222 dose. The receptors were sampled from an adult who received the AZD1222 COVID-19 vaccine.

This chain joins TRBV28 and TRBJ1-2; no clear D gene. Germline V gene lookup returns CDR1 MDHEN and CDR2 SYDVKM. The CDR3 sequence is 13 residues long. The V and J ends lost 3 bases and 3 bases respectively, with 8 bases between them. CDR3 DNA sequence: TGTGCCAGCAGTTTCGCCAATGACTATGGCTACACCTTC. Protein product: CASSFANDYGYTF.

The CDR3 DNA sequence: TGTGCCAGCTCACCCGAGACAGGGGCAGGCTCACCCCTCCACTTT. Translated: CASSPETGAGSPLHF. This rearrangement joins TRBV18 to TRBJ1-6; 8 bases match TRBD1. The CDR3 runs 15 residues. CDR1 is KGHSH and CDR2 is LQKENI in the germline V gene. V lost 3 bases to trimming and J lost 10 bases; unmatched junction nucleotides: 8.

The genes are TRBV21-1 and TRBJ1-2; the table names TRBD1, a call not compared with the DNA. TRBV21-1 is a pseudogene segment. This CDR3 is 17 amino acids long. The CDR3 sequence: CASSIVKGTAVDYGYTF. DNA for the CDR3: TGTGCCAGCAGCATTGTTAAGGGGACAGCCGTCGACTATGGCTACACCTTC.

This rearrangement joins TRBV7-3 to TRBJ2-1; 8 bases fit TRBD1. V was clipped by 6 bases and J by 4 bases; unmatched bases: 11. This CDR3 region has 16 residues. Per the germline V gene, CDR1 is SGHTA and CDR2 is FQGTGA. CDR3 amino acids: CASSQIGTGIYNEQFF. The CDR3 DNA follows: TGTGCCAGCAGTCAAATCGGGACAGGCATATACAATGAGCAGTTCTTC.

V and J are TRBV5-1 and TRBJ2-1; perhaps D is TRBD1 or TRBD2 (5 bases each). The CDR3 consists of 13 residues. Germline loops: CDR1 SGHRS, CDR2 YFSETQ. V was cut by 4 bases and J by 5 bases, with 10 bases left in between. This CDR3 reads CASSLGRNNEQFF. Written as DNA, the CDR3 is TGCGCCAGCAGCCTGGGACGTAACAATGAGCAGTTCTTC.

The gene calls are TRBV6-5 and TRBJ1-3; tentatively, D is TRBD1 (5 bases). Trimming left V 7 bases short and J 0 bases short, with 10 bases between. The germline gives CDR1 MNHEY, CDR2 SVGAGI. The CDR3 totals 14 residues. Here the CDR3 DNA reads TGTGCCAGCATCGCAGGGCCCTCTGGAAACACCATATATTTT. It is translated as CASIAGPSGNTIYF.

The chain links TRBV28 to TRBJ1-4; D is unresolved. V gave up 3 bases and J gave up 4 bases, with 12 bases separating them. This CDR3 is 15 amino acids long. CDR1 is MDHEN and CDR2 is SYDVKM in the germline V gene. The CDR3 nucleotides read TGTGCCAGCAGTTTGTTCGGGAGTGTTAATGAAAAACTGTTTTTT. This translates into CASSLFGSVNEKLFF.

The chain uses TRBV28 and TRBJ2-3; 7 bases align to TRBD2. Germline assignment: CDR1 MDHEN and CDR2 SYDVKM. V shed 8 bases, J shed 5 bases, and the junction held 4 bases outside the gene matches. This CDR3 has 12 residues. The CDR3, as DNA: TGTGCCAGCCGGGGCGGGGGAGATACGCAGTATTTT. Protein sequence: CASRGGGDTQYF. Supplemented by reference TRBV28 and TRBJ2-3, the full variable domain reads DVKVTQSSRYLVKRTGEKVFLECVQDMDHENMFWYRQDPGLGLRLIYFSYDVKMKEKGDIPEGYSVSREKKERFSLILESASTNQTSMYLCASRGGGDTQYFGPGTRLTVL.

The CDR3 protein is CASSPNREETQYF. The CDR3 DNA sequence: TGTGCCAGCAGCCCTAACAGAGAAGAGACCCAGTACTTC. The V and J genes are TRBV7-9 and TRBJ2-5; D unresolved. The germline gives CDR1 SEHNR, CDR2 FQNEAQ (reference sequence). V lost 5 bases and J 3 bases, leaving 10 bases between the germline ends. CDR3 length equals 13 residues.

The chain carries TRBV2 and TRBJ1-2; D remains unclear. The V gene's germline CDR1 is SNHLY and CDR2 FYNNEI. Trimming stripped 2 bases from V and 4 bases from J, with 11 bases between. The CDR3 totals 14 residues. DNA of the CDR3: TGTGCCAGCAGTGAATACTCGTCCCCCTATGGCTACACCTTC. It translates to CASSEYSSPYGYTF. Full variable domain (remainder filled in from reference TRBV2 and TRBJ1-2): EPEVTQTPSHQVTQMGQEVILRCVPISNHLYFYWYRQILGQKVEFLVSFYNNEISEKSEIFDDQFSVERPDGSNFTLKIRSTKLEDSAMYFCASSEYSSPYGYTFGSGTRLTVV.

J is TRBJ2-1 and V is TRBV4-3; TRBD2 agrees at 13 bases. With 6 bases clipped from V and 5 bases from J, the junction kept 19 bases outside the gene matches. Germline CDR1 and CDR2: LGHNA and YSLEER. The CDR3 has 20 residues. CDR3 sequence: CASSRLLAAAGTSGDNEQFF. In DNA, the CDR3 is TGCGCCAGCAGTCGGCTTTTGGCAGCCGCCGGGACTAGCGGGGACAATGAGCAGTTCTTC.

The V and J genes are TRBV24-1 and TRBJ1-2; possibly TRBD1 for D (6 bases). Trimming left V 2 bases short and J 6 bases short, with 18 bases between. Germline V gene sequence: CDR1 KGHDR, CDR2 SFDVKD. The CDR3 has 16 amino acids. The CDR3 DNA sequence: TGTGCCACCAGTGATTCCTCCGCGGGGGACATCCATGGCTACACCTTC. Its translation is CATSDSSAGDIHGYTF.

The genes are TRBV5-4 and TRBJ2-1, with 11 bases that match TRBD2. CDR1 and CDR2 (germline): SGHNT, YYREEE (reference sequence). The CDR3 is made up of 16 amino acids. Trimming cost V 4 bases and J 4 bases; bases outside gene matches: 7. The CDR3 coding sequence is TGTGCCAGCAGCGAACCGGGACTAGCGGCATACAATGAGCAGTTCTTC. It yields the protein CASSEPGLAAYNEQFF.

The chain has TRBV7-9 and TRBJ2-3; tentative D call: TRBD1 (6 bases). The V end lost 5 bases, the J end lost 1 base, and 10 bases lay between the germline ends. The CDR3 runs to 14 residues. Germline V gene lookup returns CDR1 SEHNR and CDR2 FQNEAQ (reference sequence). This CDR3 is CASSAGARTDTQYF. Written as DNA, the CDR3 is TGTGCCAGCAGCGCAGGGGCTCGCACAGATACGCAGTATTTT.

The chain uses TRBV12-3 or TRBV12-4 and TRBJ1-3, with D unresolved. Trimming took off 6 bases at V and 6 bases at J, with 9 bases between the two ends. This CDR3 has 12 amino acids. CDR3 nucleotide sequence: TGTGCCAGCAGGAAGGGTGTAAACACCATATATTTT. Translation gives CASRKGVNTIYF.

This sequence joins TRBV12-3 or TRBV12-4 and TRBJ2-7; 9 nucleotides line up with TRBD1. The CDR3 is 12 residues long. The V and J ends lost 6 bases and 5 bases, in that order; junction bases with no gene match: 2. CDR3 in amino acids: CASRGQGHEQYV. The CDR3, as DNA: TGTGCCAGCAGGGGACAGGGCCACGAGCAGTACGTC.

In its sample, this clone was seen once. The chain combines TRBV2 with TRBJ1-2; the match to TRBD1 covers 9 bases. Trimming at V came to 6 bases and at J to 3 bases, leaving 2 bases not matched to a gene. This CDR3 comprises 13 residues. CDR1 and CDR2 from the germline V gene are SNHLY and FYNNEI. CDR3 protein: CASRWTGDYGYTF. The CDR3 nucleotides are TGTGCCAGCAGATGGACAGGGGACTATGGCTACACCTTC.

CDR3 residues: CAISESVGAYGYTF. The CDR3 DNA sequence: TGTGCCATCAGTGAGTCGGTGGGGGCCTATGGCTACACCTTC. The V and J genes are TRBV10-3 and TRBJ1-2; possible D gene TRBD1, 6 bases. There are 14 residues in the CDR3. Trimming shortened V by 0 bases and J by 4 bases, and 9 bases separated the two germline ends. Germline V gene data show CDR1 as ENHRY and CDR2 as SYGVKD.

This chain connects TRBV7-9 to TRBJ2-5; D unclear. Trimming removed 5 bases at V and 5 bases at J, with 21 bases between. Germline V CDR1 and CDR2: SEHNR, FQNEAQ (reference sequence). The CDR3 is 16 residues long. The CDR3 DNA reads TGTGCCAGCAGCCCGCGCCGCCCCCTTAGAGTGGAGACCCAGTACTTC. Protein product: CASSPRRPLRVETQYF.

The chain recombines TRBV6-1 with TRBJ1-2, with D unresolved. The CDR3 is 13 amino acids. CDR1 and CDR2 (germline): MNHNS, SASEGT. Trimming stripped 1 base from V and 4 bases from J, with 7 bases between. Written as DNA, the CDR3 is TGTGCCAGCAGTGAAGGTTGGGGCTATGGCTACACCTTC. Its protein is CASSEGWGYGYTF.

The CDR3 protein is CASSPAAANYGYTF. The CDR3 DNA is TGTGCCAGCTCCCCGGCCGCAGCTAACTATGGCTACACCTTC. This chain joins TRBV18 and TRBJ1-2; D unclear. The CDR3 is 14 amino acids. V dropped 6 bases and J dropped 0 bases, with 11 bases sitting between them. Germline V gene lookup returns CDR1 KGHSH and CDR2 LQKENI. The full variable domain, completed using reference TRBV18 and TRBJ1-2, is NAGVMQNPRHLVRRRGQEARLRCSPMKGHSHVYWYRQLPEEGLKFMVYLQKENIIDESGMPKERFSAEFPKEGPSILRIQQVVRGDSAAYFCASSPAAANYGYTFGSGTRLTVV.